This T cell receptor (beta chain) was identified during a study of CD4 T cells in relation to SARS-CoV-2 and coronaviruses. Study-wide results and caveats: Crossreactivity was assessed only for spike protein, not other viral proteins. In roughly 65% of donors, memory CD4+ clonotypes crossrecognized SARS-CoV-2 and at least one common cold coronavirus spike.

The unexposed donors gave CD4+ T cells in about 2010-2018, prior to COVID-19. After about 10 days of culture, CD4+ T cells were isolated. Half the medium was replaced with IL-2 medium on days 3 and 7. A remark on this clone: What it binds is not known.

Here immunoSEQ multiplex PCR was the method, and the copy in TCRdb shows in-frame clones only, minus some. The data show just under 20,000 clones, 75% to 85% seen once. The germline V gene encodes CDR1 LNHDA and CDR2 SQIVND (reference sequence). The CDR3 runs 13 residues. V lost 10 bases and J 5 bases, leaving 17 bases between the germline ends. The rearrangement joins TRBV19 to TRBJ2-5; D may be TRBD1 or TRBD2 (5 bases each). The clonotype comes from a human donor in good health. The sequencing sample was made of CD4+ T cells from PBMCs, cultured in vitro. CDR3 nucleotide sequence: TGTGCCACTAAGGGACGCTCCCAGGAGACCCAGTACTTC. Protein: CATKGRSQETQYF. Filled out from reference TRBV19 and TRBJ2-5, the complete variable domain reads DGGITQSPKYLFRKEGQNVTLSCEQNLNHDAMYWYRQDPGQGLRLIYYSQIVNDFQKGDIAEGYSVSREKKESFPLTVTSAQKNPTAFYLCATKGRSQETQYFGPGTRLLVL.